This T cell receptor (beta chain) was sequenced during a study of molecular identifiers for immune sequencing clone quantification (dated by TCRdb to 2017 to 2018). With regard to the full study: For a replicate experiment, the RNA from either roughly 18,000 or 92,000 naive CD8 T cells was divided into five aliquots, and four of those aliquots went on to sequencing. This methods study benchmarked molecular-identifier clustering-based TCR repertoire sequencing (MIDCIRS) and TCR RNA copy counting, using CD8 T cells to do so.

The CDR3 runs 17 residues from the cysteine to the phenylalanine. The only DNA kept is the CDR3, 51 bases in frame from the first base. V loses 5 bases, J loses 0 bases, and the germline ends lie 19 bases apart. CDR1 SEHNR and CDR2 FQNEAQ were looked up in the germline V gene (reference sequence). The library was produced with PCR. TCRdb records NextSeq 500 as the sequencer. Bulk TCR libraries were prepared as previously described, using TCR primers listed in Table S5. Total RNA was purified with the Qiagen AllPrep DNA/RNA kit. Before any analysis, reads coming from multiple sequencing runs of the same library were combined into one pool. In the original analysis: Only reads with exact TCR constant sequence were kept, trimmed to 150 nt, and grouped by their 12-nt molecular barcodes. Within each barcode group, reads were sub-clustered at a 15% Levenshtein threshold, and quality-weighted consensus sequences were built per RNA molecule. Non-functional sequences were discarded, and so were lower-count sequences lying one edit away from another sequence. Based on fitting two negative binomial distributions, any barcode sub-cluster with under 20% of the maximum read count was discarded. TCRdb itself trimmed the public reads at Q25 with fastp, ran MiXCR and retained productive beta chains. Merged by CDR3 protein, the rows form single entries marked with the most common genes and DNA. The V and J calls and clone size come from TCRdb's table, not from the authors' own analysis. Here the sample has about 500,000 distinct CDR3 sequences; about a quarter occur a single time. The top ten clones comprise approximately 0.8% of the sample.

General study outcomes and caveats: The naive libraries included spiked-in Jurkat TCR RNA (fewer than eleven copies' worth), and this Jurkat TCR RNA is not part of the donor repertoire. A single cell's worth of spiked-in Jurkat TCR RNA was reported detectable even among about 1.1 million naive CD8 T cells. In CMV-specific effector cells, clones with more than 20 RNA copies contained over 97% of molecules, whereas in naive cells such clones contained under 1% of molecules. Highly expanded clone sizes could be underestimated if identical TCR molecules share a barcode. When barcode sub-clustering was not used, chimeric consensus sequences inflated TCR diversity, with chimeras reaching as high as 47%. Modeling indicated approximately 3.1 TCR RNA copies recovered per cell, compared with about 9.7 by digital PCR, which implies a capture efficiency of approximately 30%.

Libraries of naive CD8 T cells were built from anywhere between about 20,000 and 1,000,000 sorted cells, with 10%, 30% or 50% of the purified RNA used. Naive CD8 T cells were FACS-sorted as CD8+CD4-CCR7+CD45RA+ on a BD FACSAria II into RLT Plus buffer. To test detection sensitivity, Jurkat RNA equivalent to more than 9 TCR copies was spiked into samples of roughly 20,000-1,000,000 naive CD8 T cells. CD8 T cells were enriched using RosetteSep CD8+ T Cell Enrichment Cocktail and Ficoll-Paque, and the enriched cells then underwent ACK red cell lysis. Points on this clonotype: Its recognized antigen is unknown. Base quality data are lacking; no much larger clone is found one base away.

The rearrangement joined TRBV7-9 to TRBJ2-5; the D gene is possibly TRBD2, with 6 bases matching. The specimen sequenced was naive CD8+ T cells from blood, with Jurkat cell RNA spiked in. Taken with the paper, the label for cell subset or site translates to: FACS-sorted CD8+CD4-CCR7+CD45RA+ naive T cells. This sequence originates from a human donor in good health. Some libraries in this study had Jurkat cell RNA spiked in. The CDR3 here reads CASSRGREDQYQETQYF. Read as DNA, the sequence is TGTGCCAGCAGCCGCGGCAGGGAGGATCAGTACCAAGAGACCCAGTACTTC.